This TCR beta chain was retrieved from a study of PD-L1 blockade in urothelial cancer. In the study overall: About 90% of the roughly 29 patients were men who had bladder-origin urothelial cancer. Between 0 and 3 prior chemotherapy regimens had been given to patients.

Specified time point: peripheral blood 6 weeks after treatment start. Assay: immunoSEQ multiplex PCR; the TCRdb copy retains only in-frame clones and omits some. The sample yields about 41,000 clones, about 85% seen once. This CDR3 comprises 14 residues. Trimming cost V 1 base and J 6 bases, with 11 bases left between them. Germline V lookup: CDR1 SGHDT, CDR2 YYEEEE. With regard to this clone: Antigen: not known.

Findings and limits, study-wide: Survival was better when pretreatment blood TCR clonality fell below the median.

The sequencing used PBMCs, collected around atezolizumab (anti-PD-L1) treatment. This TCR was sampled from an older man with urothelial cancer. The chain combines TRBV5-6 with TRBJ1-5; the D is unclear. As DNA, the CDR3 is TGTGCCAGCAGCTTGTACGGACTCATTCAGCCCCAGCATTTT. Translating it yields CASSLYGLIQPQHF.